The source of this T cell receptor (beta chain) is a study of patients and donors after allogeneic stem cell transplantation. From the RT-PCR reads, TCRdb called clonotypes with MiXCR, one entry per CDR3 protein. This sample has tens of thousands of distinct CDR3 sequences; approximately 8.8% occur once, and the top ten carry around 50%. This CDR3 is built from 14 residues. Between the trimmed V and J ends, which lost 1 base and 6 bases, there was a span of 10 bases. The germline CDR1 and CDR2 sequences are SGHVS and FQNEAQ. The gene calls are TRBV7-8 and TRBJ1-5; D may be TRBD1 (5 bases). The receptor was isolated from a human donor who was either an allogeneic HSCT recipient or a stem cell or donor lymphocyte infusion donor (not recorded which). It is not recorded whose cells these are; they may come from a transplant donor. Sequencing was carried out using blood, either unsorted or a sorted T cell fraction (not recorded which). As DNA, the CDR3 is TGTGCCAGCAGCTTAGTCGGGGGGGGTCAGCCCCAGCATTTT. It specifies CASSLVGGGQPQHF.